A single sample gave rise to the 10 T cell receptor beta chains below, sequenced in a study of cytomegalovirus exposure and HLA in healthy donors (dated by TCRdb to the late 2010s). To prepare the library, the immunoSEQ multiplex PCR assay was applied. The multiplex PCR relied on a mix of 60 forward primers for TCR Vbeta segments and 13 reverse primers for TCR Jbeta segments. Not all clones reach the TCRdb copy of this immuneACCESS table, which keeps in-frame sequences only. Checked studies attribute under half of the gap to unresolved V genes and leave the rest unexplained. Recorded for this sample are about 200,000 clones; about 86% of them occurred a single time. Of the sample, less than 0.4% falls within the top ten clones. The sequenced sample consisted of PBMCs. The receptors were sampled from a woman aged 25 to 39 in good health and CMV-seronegative.

The chain combines TRBV5-1 with TRBJ1-2; the match to TRBD1 covers 11 bases. The trim removed 4 bases at V and 4 bases at J, leaving 3 bases unmatched. The CDR3 loop spans 14 amino acids. Germline V lookup: CDR1 SGHRS, CDR2 YFSETQ. The CDR3: CASSGGTGGYGYTF. For the CDR3, the DNA is TGCGCCAGCAGCGGGGGGACAGGGGGCTATGGCTACACCTTC. Full variable domain (outside the CDR3, taken from reference TRBV5-1 and TRBJ1-2): KAGVTQTPRYLIKTRGQQVTLSCSPISGHRSVSWYQQTPGQGLQFLFEYFSETQRNKGNFPGRFSGRQFSNSRSEMNVSTLELGDSALYLCASSGGTGGYGYTFGSGTRLTVV.

Only one count was recorded for this clone. The chain couples TRBV10-3 to TRBJ1-2; 7 bases align to TRBD1. CDR1 is ENHRY, CDR2 SYGVKD, per germline. V shed 0 bases and J 4 bases; nucleotides not matched to a gene: 5. The CDR3 sequence is 15 residues long. In DNA, the CDR3 is TGTGCCATCAGTGAGTCGGGGACAGATGTCTATGGCTACACCTTC. Amino acid sequence: CAISESGTDVYGYTF.

This clone was found once. The rearrangement joins TRBV30 to TRBJ2-2; 15 bases are shared with TRBD2. The CDR3 spans 19 residues. Germline assignment: CDR1 GTSNPN and CDR2 SVGIG (reference sequence). Trimming took 3 bases from V and 3 from J; bases not matched to a gene: 11. CDR3 in amino acids: CAWSSSWTSGGDYTGELFF. CDR3 bases: TGTGCCTGGAGCAGCTCGTGGACTAGCGGGGGGGATTACACCGGGGAGCTGTTTTTT.

J is TRBJ2-5 and V is TRBV5-4, with D maybe TRBD1 (6 bases). Trimming left V 2 bases short and J 5 bases short, with 13 bases between. The CDR3 length is 14 residues. CDR1 is SGHNT and CDR2 is YYREEE in the germline V gene (reference sequence). The CDR3 DNA reads TGTGCCAGCAGCTTTCAGGGGAATGGGGAGACCCAGTACTTC. Translating it yields CASSFQGNGETQYF.

The chain couples TRBV28 to TRBJ2-7; D gene uncertain. This CDR3 spans 15 amino acids. Looked up from germline, CDR1 is MDHEN and CDR2 is SYDVKM. The V gene lost 3 bases and the J gene lost 0 bases, with 12 bases spanning the gap. CDR3 DNA sequence: TGTGCCAGCAGTTTCCGCGGAACTCTCTCCTACGAGCAGTACTTC. Translated, it gives CASSFRGTLSYEQYF.

The J gene is TRBJ2-5, the V gene TRBV10-3; 7 nucleotides agree with TRBD1. The germline V gene encodes CDR1 ENHRY and CDR2 SYGVKD. The CDR3 totals 15 residues. V was pared by 4 bases and J by 2 bases, with 7 bases of the junction left unmatched. The CDR3 loop reads CAISVSRDRQETQYF. In DNA, the CDR3 is TGTGCCATCAGTGTCTCTAGGGACAGACAAGAGACCCAGTACTTC.

The chain couples TRBV7-9 to TRBJ2-7, with D perhaps matching TRBD2 (6 bases). Trimming pared 2 bases from V and 0 bases from J, leaving 14 bases between. Germline CDR1 is SEHNR and CDR2 is FQNEAQ (reference sequence). The CDR3 covers 16 residues. The CDR3 sequence: CASSLRGAGPSYEQYF. The CDR3 nucleotides read TGTGCCAGCAGCTTAAGAGGCGCGGGGCCCTCCTACGAGCAGTACTTC.

V gene TRBV2 combines with J gene TRBJ1-5, with D possibly matching TRBD1 (5 bases). Germline V gene lookup returns CDR1 SNHLY and CDR2 FYNNEI. CDR3 length: 14 amino acids. V shed 3 bases and J shed 9 bases, with 15 bases lying between them. The DNA for the CDR3 is TGTGCCAGCAGTGAGTACAGCGGGGGAGGGCCCCAGCATTTT. Encoded protein: CASSEYSGGGPQHF.

The count of this clone is one. The chain uses TRBV4-1 and TRBJ2-5; tentative D call: TRBD2 (6 bases). Germline-derived CDR1 and CDR2 are MGHRA and YSYEKL. The CDR3 covers 13 residues. With 5 bases removed from V and 2 bases from J, the gap between germline ends came to 9 bases. Here the CDR3 DNA reads TGCGCCAGCAGCGCGGGACTGCAAGAGACCCAGTACTTC. Residues: CASSAGLQETQYF.

V usage is TRBV7-9 and J usage is TRBJ2-7; possibly TRBD1 for D (6 bases). The CDR3 totals 16 residues. V was clipped by 4 bases and J by 2 bases, with 18 bases between them. Germline CDR1 is SEHNR and CDR2 is FQNEAQ (reference sequence). CDR3 DNA: TGTGCCAGCAGCTCTTTTCAAGGGGGACGTCCCTACGAGCAGTACTTC. Its protein is CASSSFQGGRPYEQYF. The full variable domain, rest sourced from reference TRBV7-9 and TRBJ2-7, is DTGVSQNPRHKITKRGQNVTFRCDPISEHNRLYWYRQTLGQGPEFLTYFQNEAQLEKSRLLSDRFSAERPKGSFSTLEIQRTEQGDSAMYLCASSSFQGGRPYEQYFGPGTRLTVT.